This TCR beta chain was recorded in a study of PD-1 blockade in classical Hodgkin lymphoma. General study points: CD4+ TCR diversity rose significantly by C4D1, and CD8+ TCR diversity did not. Factors driving the repertoire differences, possibly disease activity or prior therapy, remain undefined. Partial responders and progressors had significantly lower baseline TCR diversity. Relapsed/refractory patients reportedly had lower baseline diversity than newly diagnosed patients.

CDR3 length equals 15 residues. CDR1 is SSHAT, CDR2 FNYEAQ, per germline (reference sequence). To note about this clone: Its matching antigen is unknown. A junction boundary mismatches the germline segment, possibly from a read error.

Autologous stem cell transplantation was followed by relapse in every patient, and brentuximab vedotin exposure varied. The data were produced by immunoSEQ multiplex PCR, yet TCRdb's version contains in-frame clones alone and is incomplete. The sample contains around 45,000 clones, 88% of which appear only once. The TCR comes from a human donor with classical Hodgkin lymphoma. The V gene is TRBV7-7, the J gene TRBJ2-3; D is perhaps TRBD1 (6 bases). The specimen was peripheral blood mononuclear cells (PBMCs), collected at baseline. Here the CDR3 reads CASSLAVGATDTQYF. DNA for the CDR3: TGTGCTAGCAGCTTAGCCGTGGGGGCAACAGATACGCAGTATTTT.